This TCR beta chain was captured by sequencing in a study of shared clonotypes between healthy human individuals. Across the whole study: The cohort had two women and a few men, ages 18 to 49. General study findings and limits: Rarefaction indicated that sorted-subset sequencing remained incomplete although depth was large. Relative to memory subsets, naive subsets generally showed larger estimated richness.

The investigators split CD4+ cells into a CD45RA+ naive subset and a CD45RA-negative memory subset. Remarks on this clone: Its antigen is undetermined.

Assay: immunoSEQ multiplex PCR; the TCRdb copy retains only in-frame clones and omits some. The sample has fewer than 1.8 million clones, approximately 98.5% seen once. The receptor was isolated from a man aged 25-45 years in good health. Sample: naive CD4+ T cells sorted from blood. Documented subset: CD45RA+ positively selected.

CDR3 protein: CASSLDRVQPQHF. The CDR3 DNA reads as TGTGCCAGTAGTCTGGACAGGGTTCAGCCCCAGCATTTT. The chain couples TRBV19 to TRBJ1-5, with 8 bases lining up with TRBD1. The germline V gene encodes CDR1 LNHDA and CDR2 SQIVND (reference sequence). Trimming took 5 bases from V and 6 from J; bases not matched to a gene: 3. The CDR3 covers 13 residues.